The source of this TCR beta chain is a study of blood T cell repertoires in COVID-19. As for the study in general: Spain, Italy and the United States supplied samples that represented acute and convalescent COVID-19. The cDNA or gDNA used as material had been derived from T cells, B-cell-depleted T cells, or PBMCs.

Authors' processing steps: Amplification of reference gene primers provided the estimated nucleated cell counts. The method was immunoSEQ multiplex PCR; TCRdb's version includes in-frame clones alone and lacks a portion of them. V, J and clone size were drawn from that table, and D and trimming were deduced from the DNA. The sample has 200,000 to 300,000 clones, around 87% seen once. Deletions cut 2 bases from V and 2 bases from J, with 16 bases between. The V gene's germline CDR1 is MNHEY and CDR2 SVGAGI. The CDR3 has 16 residues. The receptor comes from a woman aged 35 to 49 who had recovered from COVID-19. Sequencing was performed on peripheral blood. The rearrangement joins TRBV6-5 to TRBJ2-7, with D perhaps TRBD2 (5 bases). The CDR3 coding sequence is TGTGCCAGCAGTTACCGGGCCGGAGGATTTCCCTACGAGCAGTACTTC. It specifies CASSYRAGGFPYEQYF.